The clone carrying this TCR beta chain was observed a single time. Its specificity is unknown. Data came from immunoSEQ multiplex PCR; TCRdb stores just in-frame clones and leaves some out. The table includes about 65,000 clones, roughly 94% detected once. Germline V lookup: CDR1 MDHEN, CDR2 SYDVKM. This CDR3 has 21 amino acids. V trimming: 7 bases; J trimming: 1 base; junction bases outside the gene matches: 21. This entry belongs to a study of cytomegalovirus exposure and HLA in healthy donors. The donors were members of the validation cohort comprising over a hundred subjects, separate from the roughly 700-subject first cohort. General observations from the study: The authors listed 150 or so TCR beta chains as cytomegalovirus-associated.

The chain has TRBV28 and TRBJ2-4, with 11 bases identical to TRBD2. The sequencing sample was made of PBMCs. This sequence originates from a woman between 18 and 29 years old in good health and CMV-seronegative. As DNA, the CDR3 is TGTGCCAGCAAAGCGTCGGTAGCGGGAGGGCCAGAGAGTCGGGCCAAAAACATTCAGTACTTC. Amino acid sequence: CASKASVAGGPESRAKNIQYF.